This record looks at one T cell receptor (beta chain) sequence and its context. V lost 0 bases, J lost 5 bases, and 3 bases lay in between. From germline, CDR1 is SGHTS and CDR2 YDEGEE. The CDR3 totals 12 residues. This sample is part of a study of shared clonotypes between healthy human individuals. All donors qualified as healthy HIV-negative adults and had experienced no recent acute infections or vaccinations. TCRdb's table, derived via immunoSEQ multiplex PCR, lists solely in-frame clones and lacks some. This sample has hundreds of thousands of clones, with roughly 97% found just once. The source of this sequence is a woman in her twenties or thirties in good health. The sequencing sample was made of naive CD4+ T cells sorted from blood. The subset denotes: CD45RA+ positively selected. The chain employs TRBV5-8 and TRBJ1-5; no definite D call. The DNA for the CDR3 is TGTGCCAGCAGCTTGGTCTATCAGCCCCAGCATTTT. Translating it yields CASSLVYQPQHF.